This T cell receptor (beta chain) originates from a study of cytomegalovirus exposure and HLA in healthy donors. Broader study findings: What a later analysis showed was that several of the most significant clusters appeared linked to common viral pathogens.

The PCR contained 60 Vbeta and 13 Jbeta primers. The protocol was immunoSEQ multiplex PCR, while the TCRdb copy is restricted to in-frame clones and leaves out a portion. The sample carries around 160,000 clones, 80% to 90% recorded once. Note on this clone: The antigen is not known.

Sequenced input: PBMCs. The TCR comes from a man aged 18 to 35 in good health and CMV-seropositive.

The DNA of the CDR3 is TGCGCCAGCAGCAAACTAGCGGGGGGGCCTAATGAGCAGTTCTTC. It is translated as CASSKLAGGPNEQFF. The V call is TRBV5-1, the J call TRBJ2-1; 13 positions match TRBD2. CDR3 length: 15 residues. In germline, CDR1 is SGHRS, CDR2 YFSETQ. The junction had 5 bases not matched to a gene; V was cut back by 4 bases and J by 7 bases.